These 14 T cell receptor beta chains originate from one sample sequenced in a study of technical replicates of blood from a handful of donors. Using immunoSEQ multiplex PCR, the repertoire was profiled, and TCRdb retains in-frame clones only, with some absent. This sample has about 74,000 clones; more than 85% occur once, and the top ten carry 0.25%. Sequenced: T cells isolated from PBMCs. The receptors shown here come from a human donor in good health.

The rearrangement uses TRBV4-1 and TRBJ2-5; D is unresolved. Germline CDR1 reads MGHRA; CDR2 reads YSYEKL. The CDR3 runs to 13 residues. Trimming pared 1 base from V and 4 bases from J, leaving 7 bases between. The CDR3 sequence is CASSQVVRETQYF. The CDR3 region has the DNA TGCGCCAGCAGCCAAGTTGTTCGAGAGACCCAGTACTTC.

The CDR3 sequence: CASSLAIADRGFGGELFF. Here the CDR3 DNA reads TGTGCCAGCAGCTTGGCCATCGCGGACAGGGGGTTCGGCGGGGAGCTGTTTTTT. V and J are TRBV5-6 and TRBJ2-2; 10 bases are shared with TRBD1. CDR1 and CDR2 (germline): SGHDT, YYEEEE. The CDR3 extends over 18 amino acids. V was clipped by 0 bases and J by 7 bases; unmatched bases: 12.

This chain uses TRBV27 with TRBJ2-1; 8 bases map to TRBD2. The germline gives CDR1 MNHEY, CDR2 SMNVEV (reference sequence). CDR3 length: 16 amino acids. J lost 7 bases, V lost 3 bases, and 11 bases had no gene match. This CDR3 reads CASSFYGTSPINEQFF. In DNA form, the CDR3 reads TGTGCCAGCAGTTTTTATGGGACTAGTCCGATTAATGAGCAGTTCTTC.

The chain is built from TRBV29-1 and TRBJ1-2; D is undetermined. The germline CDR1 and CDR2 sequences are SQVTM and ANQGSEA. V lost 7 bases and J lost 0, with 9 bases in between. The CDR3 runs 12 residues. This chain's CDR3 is CSDEATNYGYTF. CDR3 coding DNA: TGCAGCGACGAGGCTACTAACTATGGCTACACCTTC.

The CDR3 spells CASSEQGLNTEAFF. CDR3 coding DNA: TGTGCCAGCAGTGAACAGGGATTGAACACTGAAGCTTTCTTT. The chain has TRBV2 and TRBJ1-1; tentative D call: TRBD1 (5 bases). This CDR3 contains 14 residues. V was trimmed by 2 bases and J by 0 bases, leaving 7 bases between them. CDR1 and CDR2 (germline): SNHLY, FYNNEI.

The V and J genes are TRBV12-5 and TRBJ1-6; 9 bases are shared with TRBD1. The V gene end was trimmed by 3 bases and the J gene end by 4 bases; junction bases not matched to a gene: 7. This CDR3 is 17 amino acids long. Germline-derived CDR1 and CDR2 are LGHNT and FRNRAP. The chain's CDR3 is CASGFRPGQGYNSPLHF. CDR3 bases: TGTGCTAGTGGTTTTCGGCCGGGACAGGGATATAATTCACCCCTCCACTTT.

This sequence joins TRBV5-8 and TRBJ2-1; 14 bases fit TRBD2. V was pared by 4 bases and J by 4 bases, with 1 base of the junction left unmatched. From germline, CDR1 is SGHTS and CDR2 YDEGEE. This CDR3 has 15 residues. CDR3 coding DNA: TGTGCCAGCAGCGGGACTAGCGGGGGTTACAATGAGCAGTTCTTC. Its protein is CASSGTSGGYNEQFF.

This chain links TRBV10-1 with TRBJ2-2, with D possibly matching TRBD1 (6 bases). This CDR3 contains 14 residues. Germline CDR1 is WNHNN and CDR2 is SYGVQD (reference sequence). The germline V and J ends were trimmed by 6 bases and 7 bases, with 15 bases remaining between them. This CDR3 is CASRPGHSGGELFF. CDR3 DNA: TGCGCCAGCAGGCCGGGACACTCGGGCGGGGAGCTGTTTTTT.

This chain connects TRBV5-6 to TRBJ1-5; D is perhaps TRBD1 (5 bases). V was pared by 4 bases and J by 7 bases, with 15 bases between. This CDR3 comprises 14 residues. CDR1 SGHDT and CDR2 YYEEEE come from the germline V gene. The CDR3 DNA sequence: TGTGCCAGCAGCGGCAGGGACTCCGGGCAGCCCCAGCATTTT. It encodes CASSGRDSGQPQHF.

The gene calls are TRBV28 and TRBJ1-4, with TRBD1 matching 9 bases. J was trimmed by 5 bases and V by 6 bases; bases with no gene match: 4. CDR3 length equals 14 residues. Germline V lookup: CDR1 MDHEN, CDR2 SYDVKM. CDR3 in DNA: TGTGCCAGCAGCCGGGACAGGGAGAATGAAAAACTGTTTTTT. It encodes CASSRDRENEKLFF.

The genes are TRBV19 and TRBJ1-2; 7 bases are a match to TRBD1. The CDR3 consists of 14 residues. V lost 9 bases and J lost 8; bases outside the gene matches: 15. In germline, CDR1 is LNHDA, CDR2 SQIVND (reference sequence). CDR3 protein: CASRTGTAVRGYTF. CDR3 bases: TGTGCCAGCCGGACCGGGACAGCCGTTAGGGGCTACACCTTC.

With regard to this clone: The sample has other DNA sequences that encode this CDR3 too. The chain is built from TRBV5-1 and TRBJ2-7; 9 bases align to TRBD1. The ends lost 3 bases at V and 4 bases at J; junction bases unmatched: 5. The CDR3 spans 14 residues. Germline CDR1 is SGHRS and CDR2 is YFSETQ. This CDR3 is CASSSGQGSYEQYF. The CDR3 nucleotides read TGCGCCAGCAGCTCGGGACAGGGATCATACGAGCAGTACTTC.

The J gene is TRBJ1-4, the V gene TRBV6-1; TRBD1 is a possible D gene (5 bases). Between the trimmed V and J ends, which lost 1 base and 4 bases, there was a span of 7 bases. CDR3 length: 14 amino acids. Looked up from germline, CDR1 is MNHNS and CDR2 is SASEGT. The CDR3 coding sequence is TGTGCCAGCAGTGAAGACAGGCTTAATGAAAAACTGTTTTTT. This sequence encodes CASSEDRLNEKLFF.

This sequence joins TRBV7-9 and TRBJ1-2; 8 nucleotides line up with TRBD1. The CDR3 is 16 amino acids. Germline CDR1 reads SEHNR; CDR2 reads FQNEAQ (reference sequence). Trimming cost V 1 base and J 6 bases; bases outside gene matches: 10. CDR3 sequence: CASSLEDRAQGNGYTF. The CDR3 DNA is TGTGCCAGCAGCTTAGAGGACAGGGCCCAGGGAAATGGCTACACCTTC.